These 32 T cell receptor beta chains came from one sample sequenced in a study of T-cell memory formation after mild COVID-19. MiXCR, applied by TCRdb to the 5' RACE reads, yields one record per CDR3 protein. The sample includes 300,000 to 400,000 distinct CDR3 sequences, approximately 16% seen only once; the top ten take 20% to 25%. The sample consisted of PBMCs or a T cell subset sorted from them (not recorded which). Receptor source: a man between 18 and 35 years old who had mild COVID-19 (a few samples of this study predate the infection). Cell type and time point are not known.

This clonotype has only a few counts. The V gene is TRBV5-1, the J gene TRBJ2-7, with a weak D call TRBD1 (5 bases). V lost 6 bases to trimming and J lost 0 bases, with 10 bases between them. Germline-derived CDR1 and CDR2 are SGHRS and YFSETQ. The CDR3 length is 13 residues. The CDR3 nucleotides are TGCGCCAGCAAAGAGGACAACTCCTACGAGCAGTACTTC. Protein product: CASKEDNSYEQYF.

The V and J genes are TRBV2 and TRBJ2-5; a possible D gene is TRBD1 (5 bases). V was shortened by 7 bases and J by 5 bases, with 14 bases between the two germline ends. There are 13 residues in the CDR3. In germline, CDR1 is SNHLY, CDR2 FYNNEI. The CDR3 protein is CASILPGRETQYF. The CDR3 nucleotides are TGTGCCAGCATCCTCCCAGGGCGGGAGACCCAGTACTTC.

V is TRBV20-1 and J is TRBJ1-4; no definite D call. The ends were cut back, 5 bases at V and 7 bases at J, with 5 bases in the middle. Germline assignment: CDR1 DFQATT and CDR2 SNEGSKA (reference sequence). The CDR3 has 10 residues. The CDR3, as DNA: TGCAGTGCTCGGGCTGAAAAACTGTTTTTT. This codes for CSARAEKLFF.

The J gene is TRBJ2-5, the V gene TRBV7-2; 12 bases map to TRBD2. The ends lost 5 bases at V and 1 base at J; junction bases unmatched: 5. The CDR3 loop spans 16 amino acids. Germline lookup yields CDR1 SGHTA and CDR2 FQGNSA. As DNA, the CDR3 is TGTGCCAGCAGCCCTTGGACTAGCGGGGTCCAAGAGACCCAGTACTTC. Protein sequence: CASSPWTSGVQETQYF.

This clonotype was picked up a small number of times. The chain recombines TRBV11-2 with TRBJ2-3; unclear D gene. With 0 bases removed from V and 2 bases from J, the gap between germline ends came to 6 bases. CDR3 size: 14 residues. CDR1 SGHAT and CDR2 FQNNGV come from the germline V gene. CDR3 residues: CASSLDRATDTQYF. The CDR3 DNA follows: TGTGCCAGCAGCTTAGATAGGGCCACAGATACGCAGTATTTT.

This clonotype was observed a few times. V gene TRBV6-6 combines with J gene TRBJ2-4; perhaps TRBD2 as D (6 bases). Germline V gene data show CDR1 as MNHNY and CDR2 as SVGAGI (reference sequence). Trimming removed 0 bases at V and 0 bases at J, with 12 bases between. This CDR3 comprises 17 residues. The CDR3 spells CASSYSSRGSAKNIQYF. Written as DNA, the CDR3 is TGTGCCAGCAGTTACTCGAGTCGGGGGTCAGCCAAAAACATTCAGTACTTC.

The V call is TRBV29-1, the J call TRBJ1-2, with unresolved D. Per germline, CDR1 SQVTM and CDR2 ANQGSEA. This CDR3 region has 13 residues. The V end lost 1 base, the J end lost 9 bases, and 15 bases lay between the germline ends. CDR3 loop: CSVEVPGLGRYTF. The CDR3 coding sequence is TGCAGCGTTGAAGTCCCCGGACTCGGTCGCTACACCTTC.

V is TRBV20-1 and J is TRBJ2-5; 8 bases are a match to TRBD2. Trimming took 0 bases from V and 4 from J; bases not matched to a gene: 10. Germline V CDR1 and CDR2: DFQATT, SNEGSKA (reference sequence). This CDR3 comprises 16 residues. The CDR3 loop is CSARDGAGGALETQYF. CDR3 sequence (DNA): TGCAGTGCTAGAGATGGGGCCGGGGGGGCCTTAGAGACCCAGTACTTC.

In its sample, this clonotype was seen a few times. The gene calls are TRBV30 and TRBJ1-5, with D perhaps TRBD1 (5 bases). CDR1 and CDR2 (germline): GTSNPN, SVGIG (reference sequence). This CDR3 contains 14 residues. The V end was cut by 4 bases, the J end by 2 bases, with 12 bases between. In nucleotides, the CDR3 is TGTGCCTGGAACCGGGACGGGGGCAATCAGCCCCAGCATTTT. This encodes CAWNRDGGNQPQHF.

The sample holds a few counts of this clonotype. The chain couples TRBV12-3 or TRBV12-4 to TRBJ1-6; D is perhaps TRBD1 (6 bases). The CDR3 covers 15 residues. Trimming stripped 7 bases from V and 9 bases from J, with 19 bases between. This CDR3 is CASTESGGGSSPLHF. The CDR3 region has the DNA TGTGCCAGCACCGAATCGGGGGGGGGCTCTTCACCCCTCCACTTT.

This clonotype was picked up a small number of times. CDR3 protein: CASSLKAGSGQETQYF. CDR3 in DNA: TGTGCCAGCAGCTTGAAGGCCGGAAGCGGCCAAGAGACCCAGTACTTC. The chain combines TRBV5-4 with TRBJ2-5; possible D gene TRBD2, 5 bases. The length of the CDR3 is 16 residues. V gave up 1 base and J gave up 1 base, with 14 bases separating them. The germline V gene has CDR1 SGHNT and CDR2 YYREEE (reference sequence).

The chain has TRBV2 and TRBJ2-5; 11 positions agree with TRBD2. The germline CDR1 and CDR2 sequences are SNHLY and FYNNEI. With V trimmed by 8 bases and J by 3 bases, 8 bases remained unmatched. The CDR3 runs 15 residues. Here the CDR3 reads CASRTSGGLKETQYF. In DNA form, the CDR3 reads TGTGCCAGCCGCACTAGCGGGGGATTAAAAGAGACCCAGTACTTC.

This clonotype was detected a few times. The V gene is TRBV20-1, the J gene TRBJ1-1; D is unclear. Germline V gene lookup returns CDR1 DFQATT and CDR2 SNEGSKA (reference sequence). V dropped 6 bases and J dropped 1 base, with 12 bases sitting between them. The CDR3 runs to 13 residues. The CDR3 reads CSALVLPNTEAFF. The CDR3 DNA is TGCAGTGCGTTGGTCCTACCGAACACTGAAGCTTTCTTT.

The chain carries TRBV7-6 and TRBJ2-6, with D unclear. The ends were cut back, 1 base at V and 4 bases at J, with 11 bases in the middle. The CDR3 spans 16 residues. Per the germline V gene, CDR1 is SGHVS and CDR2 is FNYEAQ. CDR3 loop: CASSLEVGEGANVLTF. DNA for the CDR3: TGTGCCAGCAGCTTAGAGGTGGGCGAAGGGGCCAACGTCCTGACTTTC.

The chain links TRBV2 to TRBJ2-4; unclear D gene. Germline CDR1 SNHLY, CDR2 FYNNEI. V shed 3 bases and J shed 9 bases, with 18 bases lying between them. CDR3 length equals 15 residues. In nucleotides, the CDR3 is TGTGCCAGCAGTGACGCCCTGGGGTTGTATGTCATTCAGTACTTC. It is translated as CASSDALGLYVIQYF.

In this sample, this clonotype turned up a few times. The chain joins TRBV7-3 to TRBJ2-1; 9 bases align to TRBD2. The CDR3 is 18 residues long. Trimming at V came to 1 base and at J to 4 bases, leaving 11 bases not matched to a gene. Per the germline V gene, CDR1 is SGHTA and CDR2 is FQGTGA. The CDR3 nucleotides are TGTGCCAGCAGCTTAAGTGCTCTAGCGGGGAGTAGATACAATGAGCAGTTCTTC. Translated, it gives CASSLSALAGSRYNEQFF.

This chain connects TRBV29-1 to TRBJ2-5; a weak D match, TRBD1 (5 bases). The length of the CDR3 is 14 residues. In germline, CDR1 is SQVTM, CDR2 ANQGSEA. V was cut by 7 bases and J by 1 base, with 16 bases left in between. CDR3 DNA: TGCAGCGCTAGAAAGGGGCAGGGCCAAGAGACCCAGTACTTC. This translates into CSARKGQGQETQYF.

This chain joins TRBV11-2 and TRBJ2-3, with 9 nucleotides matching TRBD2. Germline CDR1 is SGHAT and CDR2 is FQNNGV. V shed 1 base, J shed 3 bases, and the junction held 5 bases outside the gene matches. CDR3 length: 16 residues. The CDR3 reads CASSLGYSGGTDTQYF. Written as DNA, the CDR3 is TGTGCCAGCAGCTTAGGGTATAGCGGGGGAACAGATACGCAGTATTTT.

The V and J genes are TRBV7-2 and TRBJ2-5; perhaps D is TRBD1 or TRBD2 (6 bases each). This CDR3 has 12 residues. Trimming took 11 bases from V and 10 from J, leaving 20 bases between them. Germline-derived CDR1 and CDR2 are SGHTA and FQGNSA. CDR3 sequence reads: CASEGGWQNQYF. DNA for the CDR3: TGTGCCTCAGAGGGGGGATGGCAGAACCAGTACTTC. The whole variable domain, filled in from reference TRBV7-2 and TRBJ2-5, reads GAGVSQSPSNKVTEKGKDVELRCDPISGHTALYWYRQSLGQGLEFLIYFQGNSAPDKSGLPSDRFSAERTGGSVSTLTIQRTQQEDSAVYLCASEGGWQNQYFGPGTRLLVL.

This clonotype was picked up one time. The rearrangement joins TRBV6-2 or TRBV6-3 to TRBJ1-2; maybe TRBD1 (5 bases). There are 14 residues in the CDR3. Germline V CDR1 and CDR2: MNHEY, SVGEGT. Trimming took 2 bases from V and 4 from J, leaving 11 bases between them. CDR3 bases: TGTGCCAGCAGTTACGACAAGGGGCCCTATGGCTACACCTTC. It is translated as CASSYDKGPYGYTF.

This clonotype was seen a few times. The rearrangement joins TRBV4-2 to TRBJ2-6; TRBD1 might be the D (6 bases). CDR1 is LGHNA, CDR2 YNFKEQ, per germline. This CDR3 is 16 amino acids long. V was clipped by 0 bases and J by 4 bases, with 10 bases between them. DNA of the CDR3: TGTGCCAGCAGCCAAGAAGCAGGGGACGGGGCCAACGTCCTGACTTTC. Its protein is CASSQEAGDGANVLTF.

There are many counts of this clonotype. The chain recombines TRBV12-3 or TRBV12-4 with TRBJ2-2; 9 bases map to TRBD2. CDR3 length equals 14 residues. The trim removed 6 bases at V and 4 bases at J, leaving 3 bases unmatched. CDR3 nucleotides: TGTGCCAGCAGGAGGACTAGCGCCACCGGGGAGCTGTTTTTT. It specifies CASRRTSATGELFF.

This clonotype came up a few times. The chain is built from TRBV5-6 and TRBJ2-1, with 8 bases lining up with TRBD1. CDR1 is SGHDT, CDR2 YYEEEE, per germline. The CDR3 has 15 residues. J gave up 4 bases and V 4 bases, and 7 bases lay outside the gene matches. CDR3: CASSPTDRVYNEQFF. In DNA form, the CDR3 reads TGTGCCAGCAGCCCGACGGACAGGGTGTACAATGAGCAGTTCTTC.

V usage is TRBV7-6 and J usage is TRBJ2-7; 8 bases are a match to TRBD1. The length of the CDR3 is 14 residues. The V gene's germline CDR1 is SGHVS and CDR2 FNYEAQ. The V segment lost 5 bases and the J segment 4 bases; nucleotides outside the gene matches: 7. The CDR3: CASSPRGTGYEQYF. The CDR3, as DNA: TGTGCCAGCAGCCCAAGGGGGACAGGTTACGAGCAGTACTTC. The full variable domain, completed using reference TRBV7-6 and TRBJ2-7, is GAGVSQSPRYKVTKRGQDVALRCDPISGHVSLYWYRQALGQGPEFLTYFNYEAQQDKSGLPNDRFSAERPEGSISTLTIQRTEQRDSAMYRCASSPRGTGYEQYFGPGTRLTVT.

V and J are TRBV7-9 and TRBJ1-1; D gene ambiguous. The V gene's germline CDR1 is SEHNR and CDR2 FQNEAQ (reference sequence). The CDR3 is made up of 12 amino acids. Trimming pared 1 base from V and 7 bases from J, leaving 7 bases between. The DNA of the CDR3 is TGTGCCAGCAGCTTAGAGGGAGGTGAAGCTTTCTTT. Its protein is CASSLEGGEAFF.

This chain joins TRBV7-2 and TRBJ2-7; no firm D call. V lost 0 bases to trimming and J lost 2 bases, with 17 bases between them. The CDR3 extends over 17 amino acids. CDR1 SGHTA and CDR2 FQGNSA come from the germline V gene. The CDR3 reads CASSLAGPSGPTYEQYF. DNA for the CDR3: TGTGCCAGCAGCTTAGCCGGTCCCTCCGGACCAACCTACGAGCAGTACTTC.

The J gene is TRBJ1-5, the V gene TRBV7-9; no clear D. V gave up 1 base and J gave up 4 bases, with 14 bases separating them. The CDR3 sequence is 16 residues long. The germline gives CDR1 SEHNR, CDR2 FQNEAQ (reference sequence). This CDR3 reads CASSLGAGLGNQPQHF. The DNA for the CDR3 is TGTGCCAGCAGCTTAGGGGCAGGCCTCGGGAATCAGCCCCAGCATTTT.

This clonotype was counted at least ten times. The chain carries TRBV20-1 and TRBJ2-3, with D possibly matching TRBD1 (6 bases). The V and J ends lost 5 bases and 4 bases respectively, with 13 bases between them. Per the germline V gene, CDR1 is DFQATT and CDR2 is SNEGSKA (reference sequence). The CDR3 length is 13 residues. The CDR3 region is CSAPGQKADTQYF. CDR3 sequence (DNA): TGCAGTGCTCCGGGACAAAAAGCAGATACGCAGTATTTT.

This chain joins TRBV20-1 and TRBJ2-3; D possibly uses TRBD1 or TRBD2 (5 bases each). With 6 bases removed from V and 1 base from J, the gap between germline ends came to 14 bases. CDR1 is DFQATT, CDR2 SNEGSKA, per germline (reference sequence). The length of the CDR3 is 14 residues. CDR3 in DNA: TGCAGTGCGGCCGGGGCCGTTGGCACAGATACGCAGTATTTT. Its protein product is CSAAGAVGTDTQYF.

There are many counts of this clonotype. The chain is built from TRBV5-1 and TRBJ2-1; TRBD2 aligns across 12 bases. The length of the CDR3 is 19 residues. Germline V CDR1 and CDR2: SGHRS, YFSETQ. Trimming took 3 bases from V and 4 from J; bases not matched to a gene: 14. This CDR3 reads CASSWGSSGGAGGYNEQFF. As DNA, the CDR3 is TGCGCCAGCAGCTGGGGATCTAGCGGGGGGGCCGGTGGATACAATGAGCAGTTCTTC. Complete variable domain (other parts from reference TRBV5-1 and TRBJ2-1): KAGVTQTPRYLIKTRGQQVTLSCSPISGHRSVSWYQQTPGQGLQFLFEYFSETQRNKGNFPGRFSGRQFSNSRSEMNVSTLELGDSALYLCASSWGSSGGAGGYNEQFFGPGTRLTVL.

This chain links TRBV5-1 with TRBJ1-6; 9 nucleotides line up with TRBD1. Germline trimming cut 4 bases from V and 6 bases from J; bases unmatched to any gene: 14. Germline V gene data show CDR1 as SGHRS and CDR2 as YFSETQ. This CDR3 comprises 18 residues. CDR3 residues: CASSIRDRAQGSNSPLHF. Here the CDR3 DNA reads TGCGCCAGCAGCATCCGGGACAGGGCCCAGGGGAGTAATTCACCCCTCCACTTT.

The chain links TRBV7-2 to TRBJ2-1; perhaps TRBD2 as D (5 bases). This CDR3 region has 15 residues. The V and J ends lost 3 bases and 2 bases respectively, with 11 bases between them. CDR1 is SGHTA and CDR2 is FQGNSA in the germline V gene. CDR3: CASSFWTVPYNEQFF. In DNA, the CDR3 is TGTGCCAGCAGCTTCTGGACTGTCCCCTACAATGAGCAGTTCTTC.